Shown below are 15 T cell receptor beta chains from a single sample sequenced in a study of blood T cells in healthy people across ages. Combining a sample-barcoded 5' primer with a J-beta primer mix, a second PCR ran for roughly 7 to 12 cycles. MiXCR, applied by TCRdb to the 5' RACE reads, yields one record per CDR3 protein. In the table there are over a million distinct CDR3 sequences, about 23% of which are singletons. The sample was also linked to a second study, of T cells of mothers and their children.

The sequencing input was blood. These TCRs come from a girl aged 2 to 10 in good health.

This clonotype was seen a few times. The chain combines TRBV28 with TRBJ2-7; 7 bases map to TRBD1. V shed 8 bases, J shed 5 bases, and the junction held 9 bases outside the gene matches. The CDR3 is 13 residues long. Germline CDR1 is MDHEN and CDR2 is SYDVKM. The CDR3 nucleotides read TGTGCCAGCTCCCAGGGGGTAGGCGACGAGCAGTACTTC. Its translation: CASSQGVGDEQYF.

The CDR3 bases are TGTGCCAGTTCAATGGGGACAGCCTCTAATGAAAAACTGTTTTTT. Amino acid sequence: CASSMGTASNEKLFF. The chain couples TRBV19 to TRBJ1-4; 7 bases match TRBD1. Unmatched junction bases numbered 9, after V lost 8 bases and J lost 3 bases. The CDR3 covers 15 residues. The V gene's germline CDR1 is LNHDA and CDR2 SQIVND (reference sequence).

The chain recombines TRBV7-9 with TRBJ2-7; D not resolved. The CDR3 contains 13 residues. CDR1 SEHNR and CDR2 FQNEAQ come from the germline V gene (reference sequence). V lost 5 bases and J 2 bases, leaving 10 bases between the germline ends. The CDR3 sequence: CASSPVGPYEQYF. CDR3 nucleotide sequence: TGTGCCAGCAGCCCAGTAGGCCCCTACGAGCAGTACTTC.

This clonotype showed up just a few times. A read error may account for a junction end that differs from germline. This chain joins TRBV7-2 and TRBJ1-5; 9 bases fit TRBD1. Germline assignment: CDR1 SGHTA and CDR2 FQGNSA. CDR3 length: 14 residues. The CDR3 reads CASSLDRGNQLQHF. The CDR3 coding sequence is TGTGCCAGCAGTTTGGACAGGGGTAATCAGCTCCAGCATTTT.

The rearrangement links TRBV20-1 to TRBJ2-1; D perhaps matches TRBD1 (5 bases). Looked up from germline, CDR1 is DFQATT and CDR2 is SNEGSKA (reference sequence). Trimming left V 6 bases short and J 0 bases short, with 18 bases between. The CDR3 spans 16 residues. CDR3 sequence (DNA): TGCAGTGCGAGTCCAGGAGACAGTTTCTCCTACAATGAGCAGTTCTTC. As protein: CSASPGDSFSYNEQFF.

The chain combines TRBV9 with TRBJ2-5; TRBD1 agrees at 11 bases. Germline values: CDR1 SGDLS, CDR2 YYNGEE. Losses at the gene ends were 3 bases for V and 5 bases for J; bases not matched to a gene: 6. The CDR3 is made up of 15 amino acids. The CDR3 loop reads CASSGSGTGGETQYF. The CDR3, as DNA: TGTGCCAGCAGCGGGTCCGGGACAGGGGGGGAGACCCAGTACTTC. Full variable domain (outside the CDR3, taken from reference TRBV9 and TRBJ2-5): DSGVTQTPKHLITATGQRVTLRCSPRSGDLSVYWYQQSLDQGLQFLIQYYNGEERAKGNILERFSAQQFPDLHSELNLSSLELGDSALYFCASSGSGTGGETQYFGPGTRLLVL.

The table lists this clonotype with many counts. J is TRBJ2-1 and V is TRBV19; D may be TRBD1 (5 bases). CDR1 and CDR2 (germline): LNHDA, SQIVND (reference sequence). The CDR3 runs 13 residues. V lost 4 bases to trimming and J lost 3 bases, with 7 bases between them. CDR3 DNA sequence: TGTGCCAGTAGTAGTACAGGCTACAATGAGCAGTTCTTC. Protein sequence: CASSSTGYNEQFF. Full variable domain (rest looked up from reference TRBV19 and TRBJ2-1): DGGITQSPKYLFRKEGQNVTLSCEQNLNHDAMYWYRQDPGQGLRLIYYSQIVNDFQKGDIAEGYSVSREKKESFPLTVTSAQKNPTAFYLCASSSTGYNEQFFGPGTRLTVL.

The V gene is TRBV5-5, the J gene TRBJ2-5; weak D call: TRBD2 (5 bases). The J call is doubtful: the DNA matches TRBJ2-7 better. Germline V gene sequence: CDR1 SGHKS, CDR2 YYEKEE (reference sequence). The CDR3 loop spans 14 amino acids. CDR3 bases: TGTGCCAGCAGCTCACCGGGGAATTCCTACGAGCAGTACTTC. Residues: CASSSPGNSYEQYF.

This clonotype has a handful of counts. This chain links TRBV12-3 or TRBV12-4 with TRBJ1-6, with TRBD1 identical over 7 bases. Unmatched junction bases numbered 11, after V lost 6 bases and J lost 9 bases. The CDR3 has 15 amino acids. As DNA, the CDR3 is TGTGCCAGCAGAGTTTCGCAGGGGGTCGGTTCACCCCTCCACTTT. Translated, it gives CASRVSQGVGSPLHF.

This clonotype was observed a handful of times. The chain carries TRBV7-6 and TRBJ1-2, with TRBD1 as a possible D gene (5 bases). The CDR3 extends over 14 amino acids. CDR1 SGHVS and CDR2 FNYEAQ come from the germline V gene. The ends were cut back, 1 base at V and 4 bases at J, with 10 bases in the middle. The chain's CDR3 is CASSLDTGSYGYTF. CDR3 DNA sequence: TGTGCCAGCAGCTTAGACACAGGATCCTATGGCTACACCTTC.

The V gene is TRBV7-9, the J gene TRBJ2-5; the match to TRBD2 covers 7 bases. The DNA end lines up better with TRBJ2-1; the J call may be wrong. CDR1 and CDR2 from the germline V gene are SEHNR and FQNEAQ (reference sequence). This CDR3 has 19 amino acids. CDR3 protein: CASSFLRPGGRWVNNEQFF. As DNA, the CDR3 is TGTGCCAGCAGCTTCTTGCGGCCTGGCGGGAGATGGGTAAACAATGAGCAGTTCTTC.

The CDR3 region has the DNA TGTGCCAGCAGCCGACGTCTGGGGGGCGCAGATACGCAGTATTTT. Encoded protein: CASSRRLGGADTQYF. The chain links TRBV7-2 to TRBJ2-3; D possibly matches TRBD1 or TRBD2 (6 bases each). V lost 5 bases and J 4 bases, leaving 16 bases between the germline ends. The germline CDR1 and CDR2 sequences are SGHTA and FQGNSA. This CDR3 contains 15 residues.

The chain uses TRBV29-1 and TRBJ2-5; 9 bases map to TRBD2. V was clipped by 4 bases and J by 5 bases; unmatched bases: 2. CDR1 and CDR2 (germline): SQVTM, ANQGSEA. This CDR3 contains 12 residues. CDR3 sequence: CSVVSGGETQYF. The CDR3 DNA reads as TGCAGCGTTGTGAGCGGGGGGGAGACCCAGTACTTC.

This clonotype was seen more than once but under ten times. V is TRBV5-1 and J is TRBJ2-5; possible D gene TRBD2, 7 bases. Germline assignment: CDR1 SGHRS and CDR2 YFSETQ. This CDR3 is 16 amino acids long. The V end was cut by 0 bases, the J end by 4 bases, with 16 bases between. CDR3 bases: TGCGCCAGCAGCTTGGCCGGTGGGGGGGCTGGAGAGACCCAGTACTTC. This encodes CASSLAGGGAGETQYF.

CDR3 residues: CASTLEDRFETQYF. CDR3 coding DNA: TGTGCCAGCACCCTAGAGGACAGATTCGAGACCCAGTACTTC. The chain employs TRBV12-3 or TRBV12-4 and TRBJ2-5, with D possibly TRBD1 on 6 matching bases. CDR3 length: 14 residues. Trimming shortened V by 7 bases and J by 5 bases, and 17 bases separated the two germline ends.